This T cell receptor beta chain comes out of a study of control samples from healthy donors and cancer patients. Profiling relied on immunoSEQ multiplex PCR, and the TCRdb table lists in-frame clones only, not all of them. This sample has tens of thousands of clones, with roughly nine tenths found just once. CDR1 is MDHEN, CDR2 SYDVKM, per germline. V lost 8 bases to trimming and J lost 3 bases; unmatched junction nucleotides: 8. The CDR3 contains 15 residues. The specimen sequenced was PBMCs. This chain connects TRBV28 to TRBJ2-2, with TRBD2 matching 8 bases. The sequence was collected from a man in his 60s with colorectal cancer. The CDR3 DNA sequence: TGTGCCAGCGGTAGCGGGGCTGATGACACCGGGGAGCTGTTTTTT. This encodes CASGSGADDTGELFF.